This TCR beta chain stems from a study of blood T cell repertoires in COVID-19. Germline CDR1 SGHNT, CDR2 YENEEA. Trimming cost V 0 bases and J 4 bases, with 6 bases left between them. This CDR3 is 13 amino acids long. Authors' analysis steps: Quantification of nucleated cells was approximated via reference gene primer amplification. Sequencing was performed with immunoSEQ multiplex PCR; in TCRdb, only in-frame clones are kept and a portion is missing. V and J calls plus clone size are reproduced from that table; the DNA served to infer D and trimming. The sample carries 250,000 or so clones, nearly 95% recorded once.

Sequences were obtained from peripheral blood. The TCR was taken from a man aged 25 to 40 with COVID-19, enrolled during active disease. This rearrangement joins TRBV11-3 to TRBJ1-1; D not resolved. The CDR3: CASSLEGSTEAFF. The DNA of the CDR3 is TGTGCCAGCAGCTTAGAGGGGAGCACTGAAGCTTTCTTT.